A single sample gave rise to the 18 T cell receptor beta chains below, sequenced in a study of control samples from healthy donors and cancer patients. Sequencing was performed with immunoSEQ multiplex PCR; in TCRdb, only in-frame clones are kept and a portion is missing. The sample consists of about 230,000 clones, approximately 80% of them appearing once. Specimen: PBMCs. These receptors were collected from an older woman with lung cancer.

Note on this clone: Other DNA sequences of this sample code for an identical CDR3. The chain combines TRBV5-1 with TRBJ2-1; D is undetermined. Germline CDR1 reads SGHRS; CDR2 reads YFSETQ. The V end was cut by 0 bases, the J end by 7 bases, with 8 bases between. The CDR3 runs to 13 residues. The CDR3 DNA is TGCGCCAGCAGCTTGGGGGGATCGAATGAGCAGTTCTTC. Protein product: CASSLGGSNEQFF. Complete variable domain (other parts from reference TRBV5-1 and TRBJ2-1): KAGVTQTPRYLIKTRGQQVTLSCSPISGHRSVSWYQQTPGQGLQFLFEYFSETQRNKGNFPGRFSGRQFSNSRSEMNVSTLELGDSALYLCASSLGGSNEQFFGPGTRLTVL.

Note on this clone: This CDR3 is also generated by other DNA sequences in the sample. This sequence joins TRBV20-1 and TRBJ1-3; D remains ambiguous. Deletions cut 3 bases from V and 3 bases from J, with 9 bases between. The CDR3 is 13 residues long. Germline CDR1 and CDR2: DFQATT and SNEGSKA (reference sequence). This CDR3 is CSASLGGGNTIYF. As DNA, the CDR3 is TGCAGTGCTAGTCTAGGAGGTGGAAACACCATATATTTT.

The J gene is TRBJ2-1, the V gene TRBV2; tentative D call: TRBD2 (6 bases). Per the germline V gene, CDR1 is SNHLY and CDR2 is FYNNEI. V lost 4 bases and J 3 bases, leaving 10 bases between the germline ends. This CDR3 contains 14 residues. The CDR3: CASSGGTYYNEQFF. The CDR3 coding sequence is TGTGCCAGCAGTGGCGGGACTTACTACAATGAGCAGTTCTTC.

The chain links TRBV10-3 to TRBJ2-2; the match to TRBD2 covers 14 bases. J gave up 0 bases and V 6 bases, and 3 bases lay outside the gene matches. Germline values: CDR1 ENHRY, CDR2 SYGVKD. The CDR3 extends over 17 amino acids. The CDR3 loop is CAIRGTSGSPNTGELFF. The CDR3 region has the DNA TGTGCCATCAGGGGGACTAGCGGGAGCCCGAACACCGGGGAGCTGTTTTTT.

This clone was seen more than once but under ten times. Written as DNA, the CDR3 is TGCGCCAGCAGTCGGGACAACGGGAGGGCCCTCCACTTT. It encodes CASSRDNGRALHF. This sequence joins TRBV4-1 and TRBJ1-6; tentatively, D is TRBD1 (6 bases). The CDR3 spans 13 residues. CDR1 MGHRA and CDR2 YSYEKL come from the germline V gene. The V gene lost 6 bases and the J gene lost 14 bases, with 17 bases spanning the gap.

The chain employs TRBV5-4 and TRBJ2-1; the match to TRBD1 covers 8 bases. The CDR3 loop spans 13 amino acids. J gave up 8 bases and V 7 bases, and 8 bases lay outside the gene matches. From germline, CDR1 is SGHNT and CDR2 YYREEE (reference sequence). As DNA, the CDR3 is TGTGCCAGCGCACGGACAGGGTGGGATGAGCAGTTCTTC. This codes for CASARTGWDEQFF.

This clone was seen only once. V and J are TRBV7-8 and TRBJ2-3, with D tentatively TRBD1 (5 bases). Trimming pared 3 bases from V and 0 bases from J, leaving 10 bases between. Germline V gene lookup returns CDR1 SGHVS and CDR2 FQNEAQ. The CDR3 runs to 15 residues. In nucleotides, the CDR3 is TGTGCCAGCAGCTTCTGGGGCGGAAGCACAGATACGCAGTATTTT. Its translation: CASSFWGGSTDTQYF.

The chain is built from TRBV6-2 or TRBV6-3 and TRBJ2-5, with TRBD2 matching 11 bases. Per the germline V gene, CDR1 is MNHEY and CDR2 is SVGEGT. The CDR3 sequence is 16 residues long. V lost 3 bases and J lost 1; bases outside the gene matches: 4. The CDR3 loop reads CASSYTSGGLQETQYF. For the CDR3, the DNA is TGTGCCAGCAGTTATACTAGCGGGGGCCTCCAAGAGACCCAGTACTTC.

The chain combines TRBV7-2 with TRBJ2-7; D is possibly TRBD1 (7 bases). Germline V gene data show CDR1 as SGHTA and CDR2 as FQGNSA. The CDR3 sequence is 15 residues long. V lost 3 bases to trimming and J lost 7 bases, with 19 bases between them. CDR3 residues: CASSLHQGGLGEQYF. The CDR3 DNA reads TGTGCCAGCAGCTTGCATCAGGGGGGCCTCGGAGAGCAGTACTTC.

This rearrangement joins TRBV28 to TRBJ2-1, with 7 nucleotides matching TRBD1. The CDR3 sequence is 13 residues long. Germline loops: CDR1 MDHEN, CDR2 SYDVKM. Unmatched junction bases numbered 2, after V lost 7 bases and J lost 2 bases. The CDR3 DNA is TGTGCCAGCATTGACAGGGCCTACAATGAGCAGTTCTTC. It specifies CASIDRAYNEQFF.

The chain combines TRBV15 with TRBJ1-4, with no clear D. The V gene lost 0 bases and the J gene lost 11 bases, with 7 bases spanning the gap. The germline CDR1 and CDR2 sequences are LNHNV and YYDKDF (reference sequence). The CDR3 totals 12 residues. Here the CDR3 reads CATSREKSKLFF. The CDR3, as DNA: TGTGCCACCAGCAGAGAGAAGTCGAAACTGTTTTTT. The variable domain in full, completed from reference TRBV15 and TRBJ1-4, reads DAMVIQNPRYQVTQFGKPVTLSCSQTLNHNVMYWYQQKSSQAPKLLFHYYDKDFNNEADTPDNFQSRRPNTSFCFLDIRSPGLGDTAMYLCATSREKSKLFFGSGTQLSVL.

This chain uses TRBV15 with TRBJ2-7; 10 nucleotides agree with TRBD1. Germline values: CDR1 LNHNV, CDR2 YYDKDF (reference sequence). V lost 5 bases, J lost 2 bases, and 3 bases stayed unmatched. This CDR3 comprises 14 residues. The CDR3 spells CATSGDRGPYEQYF. Here the CDR3 DNA reads TGTGCCACCAGCGGTGACAGGGGGCCCTACGAGCAGTACTTC.

The chain employs TRBV6-1 and TRBJ1-1, with unresolved D. CDR3 size: 13 residues. The V end was cut by 5 bases, the J end by 2 bases, with 9 bases between. Germline V gene lookup returns CDR1 MNHNS and CDR2 SASEGT. The CDR3 here is CASSQWGNTEAFF. CDR3 bases: TGTGCCAGCAGTCAGTGGGGAAACACTGAAGCTTTCTTT.

There are a few counts of this clone. V usage is TRBV18 and J usage is TRBJ2-7, with D uncertain. V was shortened by 3 bases and J by 0 bases, with 6 bases between the two germline ends. The CDR3 is made up of 13 amino acids. CDR1 is KGHSH, CDR2 LQKENI, per germline. As DNA, the CDR3 is TGTGCCAGCTCACCCCCGGCCTCCTACGAGCAGTACTTC. Translation gives CASSPPASYEQYF. Variable domain in full (rest from reference TRBV18 and TRBJ2-7): NAGVMQNPRHLVRRRGQEARLRCSPMKGHSHVYWYRQLPEEGLKFMVYLQKENIIDESGMPKERFSAEFPKEGPSILRIQQVVRGDSAAYFCASSPPASYEQYFGPGTRLTVT.

This chain connects TRBV3-1 (or the pseudogene TRBV3-2) to TRBJ2-7, with D hard to call. V was shortened by 0 bases and J by 0 bases, with 9 bases between the two germline ends. Germline V gene sequence: CDR1 LGHDT, CDR2 YNNKEL (reference sequence). The CDR3 spans 15 residues. This CDR3 reads CASSQDVQSSYEQYF. CDR3 in DNA: TGTGCCAGCAGCCAAGATGTCCAGAGCTCCTACGAGCAGTACTTC.

The chain carries TRBV10-3 and TRBJ2-1; no definite D call. This CDR3 has 17 residues. From germline, CDR1 is ENHRY and CDR2 SYGVKD. Trimming removed 0 bases at V and 0 bases at J, with 12 bases between. CDR3 sequence (DNA): TGTGCCATCAGTGAGTCGCTGGAAGGAACCTCCTACAATGAGCAGTTCTTC. This translates into CAISESLEGTSYNEQFF.

The chain combines TRBV18 with TRBJ1-4; D is unclear. This CDR3 has 15 residues. Trimming removed 6 bases at V and 8 bases at J, with 19 bases between. Germline lookup yields CDR1 KGHSH and CDR2 LQKENI. The CDR3 coding sequence is TGTGCCAGCTCGCCCAACAGCGCCATTGGGGAAAAACTGTTTTTT. Translation gives CASSPNSAIGEKLFF.

CDR3 protein: CASRLFRRGRSYEQYF. CDR3 bases: TGTGCAAGTCGCTTATTTAGGCGGGGAAGGTCCTACGAGCAGTACTTC. The V call is TRBV12-2, the J call TRBJ2-7; the table names TRBD2, a call not compared with the DNA. TRBV12-2 is a known pseudogene. The CDR3 is made up of 16 amino acids.